The 32 T cell receptor beta chains listed next were all sequenced from one sample in a study of blood T cell repertoires in COVID-19. Only in-frame clones appear in the TCRdb table, and some are missing; sequencing was by immunoSEQ multiplex PCR. The table has about 320,000 clones, around 86% seen once. Sequencing was performed on PBMCs or T cells enriched from blood (not recorded which). The origin of the receptors is a man aged 60 to 75 who had recovered from COVID-19.

The chain joins TRBV4-1 to TRBJ2-7, with 9 nucleotides matching TRBD1. This CDR3 is 16 amino acids long. V shed 0 bases and J 1 base; nucleotides not matched to a gene: 4. The germline V gene has CDR1 MGHRA and CDR2 YSYEKL. The CDR3: CASSQDTGQGSYEQYF. The CDR3 DNA reads as TGCGCCAGCAGCCAAGATACGGGACAGGGATCCTACGAGCAGTACTTC.

The chain uses TRBV2 and TRBJ1-2; weak D call: TRBD1 (6 bases). The germline V gene encodes CDR1 SNHLY and CDR2 FYNNEI. V lost 6 bases and J lost 3, with 23 bases in between. CDR3 length: 17 residues. The CDR3 spells CASSGRWDTPADYGYTF. Written as DNA, the CDR3 is TGTGCCAGCAGCGGAAGATGGGACACCCCGGCGGACTATGGCTACACCTTC.

The J gene is TRBJ2-1, the V gene TRBV30; a possible D gene is TRBD2 (5 bases). Between the trimmed V and J ends, which lost 4 bases and 7 bases, there was a span of 11 bases. CDR3 length: 12 residues. The germline V gene encodes CDR1 GTSNPN and CDR2 SVGIG (reference sequence). CDR3 coding DNA: TGTGCCTGGATGGGAGATGGAAATGAGCAGTTCTTC. Its protein product is CAWMGDGNEQFF.

The chain recombines TRBV7-2 with TRBJ2-7; the match to TRBD1 covers 8 bases. V lost 1 base to trimming and J lost 1 base; unmatched junction nucleotides: 3. This CDR3 has 15 amino acids. Germline CDR1 SGHTA, CDR2 FQGNSA. CDR3 sequence (DNA): TGTGCCAGCAGCTTAGTCACAGGGGGTTCCTACGAGCAGTACTTC. Amino acids: CASSLVTGGSYEQYF.

The chain links TRBV5-1 to TRBJ1-1; D call uncertain. CDR1 and CDR2 from the germline V gene are SGHRS and YFSETQ. The V and J ends lost 0 bases and 1 base respectively, with 7 bases between them. The CDR3 is made up of 14 amino acids. The CDR3 protein is CASSLGLENTEAFF. DNA of the CDR3: TGCGCCAGCAGCTTGGGACTCGAGAACACTGAAGCTTTCTTT.

V is TRBV27 and J is TRBJ2-6; no clear D gene. The CDR3 runs 15 residues. V was cut by 3 bases and J by 4 bases, with 10 bases left in between. Germline loops: CDR1 MNHEY, CDR2 SMNVEV (reference sequence). CDR3 in DNA: TGTGCCAGCAGTTTTGGTAGATCAGGGGCCAACGTCCTGACTTTC. Its protein product is CASSFGRSGANVLTF. Looking up the rest from reference TRBV27 and TRBJ2-6 gives the full variable domain: EAQVTQNPRYLITVTGKKLTVTCSQNMNHEYMSWYRQDPGLGLRQIYYSMNVEVTDKGDVPEGYKVSRKEKRNFPLILESPSPNQTSLYFCASSFGRSGANVLTFGAGSRLTVL.

The rearrangement links TRBV9 to TRBJ2-2, with 9 nucleotides matching TRBD1. This CDR3 comprises 16 residues. After removal of 4 bases from V and 3 bases from J, the junction contained 7 bases not matched to a gene. Germline assignment: CDR1 SGDLS and CDR2 YYNGEE. CDR3 nucleotides: TGTGCCAGCAGCCTCCTGGGACAGGGCCACACCGGGGAGCTGTTTTTT. It is translated as CASSLLGQGHTGELFF.

This sequence joins TRBV5-6 and TRBJ1-3; D not certain. The germline V and J ends were trimmed by 0 bases and 0 bases, with 13 bases remaining between them. CDR1 and CDR2 from the germline V gene are SGHDT and YYEEEE. The CDR3 is 17 residues long. The chain's CDR3 is CASSLVAKQDSGNTIYF. CDR3 sequence (DNA): TGTGCCAGCAGCTTGGTCGCCAAGCAAGACTCTGGAAACACCATATATTTT.

The chain joins TRBV3-1 (or the pseudogene TRBV3-2) to TRBJ2-2; TRBD2 aligns across 14 bases. Germline CDR1 reads LGHDT; CDR2 reads YNNKEL (reference sequence). J lost 5 bases, V lost 4 bases, and 3 bases had no gene match. CDR3 length: 16 residues. The CDR3 is CASSRGTSGSTGELFF. The CDR3 coding sequence is TGTGCCAGCAGCCGAGGGACTAGCGGGAGTACCGGGGAGCTGTTTTTT.

V and J are TRBV6-2 or TRBV6-3 and TRBJ2-5, with a tentative D call TRBD2 (5 bases). The CDR3 runs 14 residues. The germline CDR1 and CDR2 sequences are MNHEY and SVGEGT. Trimming cost V 0 bases and J 9 bases, with 14 bases left between them. Written as DNA, the CDR3 is TGTGCCAGCAGTTACTCGGGCCTCGTCGGGGCCCAGTACTTC. Translated: CASSYSGLVGAQYF.

The rearrangement links TRBV6-5 to TRBJ1-2; possible D gene TRBD1, 6 bases. CDR1 and CDR2 from the germline V gene are MNHEY and SVGAGI. Deletions cut 0 bases from V and 4 bases from J, with 12 bases between. CDR3 length: 15 amino acids. This CDR3 is CASSYSKTGSYGYTF. Written as DNA, the CDR3 is TGTGCCAGCAGTTACTCTAAGACAGGTTCCTATGGCTACACCTTC.

The chain uses TRBV2 and TRBJ2-3, with 7 bases lining up with TRBD1. J lost 5 bases, V lost 5 bases, and 7 bases had no gene match. Per germline, CDR1 SNHLY and CDR2 FYNNEI. The CDR3 spans 14 residues. Here the CDR3 reads CASSYRGLGDTQYF. As DNA, the CDR3 is TGTGCCAGCAGTTACAGGGGTCTGGGAGATACGCAGTATTTT.

J is TRBJ1-4 and V is TRBV30, with D perhaps TRBD1 (5 bases). The CDR3 has 12 amino acids. Germline V gene sequence: CDR1 GTSNPN, CDR2 SVGIG (reference sequence). Deletions cut 3 bases from V and 8 bases from J, with 10 bases between. The DNA for the CDR3 is TGTGCCTGGAGCAGGGATAGGGAAAAACTGTTTTTT. Protein product: CAWSRDREKLFF.

In regard to this clone: An end of the junction differs from the germline gene, which may be a read error. The rearrangement links TRBV12-5 to TRBJ1-2; 9 bases line up with TRBD1. Germline V gives CDR1 LGHNT, CDR2 FRNRAP. CDR3 length equals 13 residues. CDR3 sequence (DNA): TGTGCTAGTGGTTTGGTAGGGACAGGGCCCGTTTCTTTC. It codes for CASGLVGTGPVSF.

The genes are TRBV27 and TRBJ1-4; the match to TRBD1 covers 9 bases. The CDR3 covers 17 residues. Germline CDR1 MNHEY, CDR2 SMNVEV (reference sequence). After removal of 5 bases from V and 0 bases from J, the junction contained 7 bases not matched to a gene. The CDR3 DNA is TGTGCCAGCAGTCGGGGACAGGGAGACACAACTAATGAAAAACTGTTTTTT. It translates to CASSRGQGDTTNEKLFF.

This clone was recorded only once. This chain uses TRBV9 with TRBJ2-1; maybe TRBD1 (6 bases). Trimming took off 4 bases at V and 5 bases at J, with 10 bases between the two ends. The CDR3 contains 13 residues. Germline CDR1 and CDR2: SGDLS and YYNGEE. CDR3 amino acids: CASSQQGHNEQFF. CDR3 nucleotides: TGTGCCAGCAGCCAACAGGGACACAATGAGCAGTTCTTC.

The chain employs TRBV29-1 and TRBJ2-5; 8 bases are shared with TRBD1. The CDR3 covers 13 residues. Per germline, CDR1 SQVTM and CDR2 ANQGSEA. The V and J ends lost 7 bases and 5 bases, in that order; junction bases with no gene match: 9. The CDR3 is CSAYRGDGETQYF. The DNA for the CDR3 is TGCAGCGCTTACAGGGGGGACGGTGAGACCCAGTACTTC.

CDR3 amino acids: CASKWGGENIQYF. In DNA form, the CDR3 reads TGTGCCAGCAAGTGGGGGGGCGAAAACATTCAGTACTTC. This chain links TRBV11-2 with TRBJ2-4, with D tentatively TRBD2 (7 bases). Trimming removed 7 bases at V and 5 bases at J, with 12 bases between. Germline lookup yields CDR1 SGHAT and CDR2 FQNNGV. This CDR3 is 13 amino acids long.

The rearrangement uses TRBV28 and TRBJ1-5, with D unclear. The length of the CDR3 is 14 residues. V lost 5 bases to trimming and J lost 1 base, with 9 bases between them. From germline, CDR1 is MDHEN and CDR2 SYDVKM. The CDR3 DNA is TGTGCCAGCAGTCCTATACAGAGCAATCAGCCCCAGCATTTT. This translates into CASSPIQSNQPQHF.

This clone was counted only a few times. V usage is TRBV27 and J usage is TRBJ1-5; 9 bases are shared with TRBD1. CDR1 MNHEY and CDR2 SMNVEV come from the germline V gene (reference sequence). V shed 5 bases, J shed 1 base, and the junction held 6 bases outside the gene matches. This CDR3 has 16 residues. CDR3 in DNA: TGTGCCAGCAGTCGGACAGGGGTAAGGAGCAATCAGCCCCAGCATTTT. It is translated as CASSRTGVRSNQPQHF.

The rearrangement links TRBV3-1 (or the pseudogene TRBV3-2) to TRBJ2-7; 11 bases are shared with TRBD1. J gave up 3 bases and V 4 bases, and 2 bases lay outside the gene matches. Looked up from germline, CDR1 is LGHDT and CDR2 is YNNKEL (reference sequence). The CDR3 contains 14 residues. CDR3 bases: TGTGCCAGCAGCCGGGACAGGGGGAGCTACGAGCAGTACTTC. This sequence encodes CASSRDRGSYEQYF.

The chain joins TRBV28 to TRBJ2-1, with 9 bases fitting TRBD2. Per germline, CDR1 MDHEN and CDR2 SYDVKM. Unmatched junction bases numbered 9, after V lost 2 bases and J lost 7 bases. The CDR3 has 16 residues. Here the CDR3 reads CASSLISSGNGNEQFF. CDR3 nucleotides: TGTGCCAGCAGTTTAATATCTAGCGGGAATGGGAATGAGCAGTTCTTC.

The chain links TRBV27 to TRBJ1-5, with TRBD1 matching 8 bases. V shed 7 bases and J 4 bases; nucleotides not matched to a gene: 6. CDR1 is MNHEY, CDR2 SMNVEV, per germline (reference sequence). CDR3 length equals 14 residues. The CDR3 region has the DNA TGTGCCAGCAATACAGGGGGTCATAATCAGCCCCAGCATTTT. Translation: CASNTGGHNQPQHF.

Concerning this clone itself: Other DNA sequences in the same sample also yield this CDR3. The chain joins TRBV7-9 to TRBJ1-4; D possibly corresponds to TRBD1 (5 bases). The V and J ends lost 1 base and 5 bases respectively, with 8 bases between them. The V gene's germline CDR1 is SEHNR and CDR2 FQNEAQ (reference sequence). CDR3 size: 14 residues. The CDR3 loop is CASSLGAGNEKLFF. CDR3 DNA sequence: TGTGCCAGCAGCTTAGGAGCAGGGAATGAAAAACTGTTTTTT.

The V gene is TRBV9, the J gene TRBJ1-2; tentative D call: TRBD1 (6 bases). The V gene lost 3 bases and the J gene lost 8 bases, with 11 bases spanning the gap. The CDR3 has 12 amino acids. CDR1 is SGDLS, CDR2 YYNGEE, per germline. The CDR3 DNA sequence: TGTGCCAGCAGCGACAGGGTGGGAGGCTACACCTTC. The encoded protein is CASSDRVGGYTF.

In the case of this clone: The same CDR3 is also encoded by other DNA sequences in this sample. The rearrangement uses TRBV7-3 and TRBJ1-1; 8 positions agree with TRBD1. The CDR3 is 13 residues long. CDR1 and CDR2 from the germline V gene are SGHTA and FQGTGA. V dropped 5 bases and J dropped 7; count of bases not matched to a gene: 6. CDR3 bases: TGTGCCAGCAGCCAAAATACAGGGGGTGAAGCTTTCTTT. Amino acid sequence: CASSQNTGGEAFF.

This clone has only a few counts. The gene calls are TRBV7-9 and TRBJ2-1; TRBD1 agrees at 8 bases. V dropped 1 base and J dropped 5; count of bases not matched to a gene: 4. The V gene's germline CDR1 is SEHNR and CDR2 FQNEAQ (reference sequence). This CDR3 comprises 15 residues. In DNA form, the CDR3 reads TGTGCCAGCAGCTTAGGTCGGACAGGGAACAATGAGCAGTTCTTC. Its translation is CASSLGRTGNNEQFF.

CDR3 amino acids: CASSLSLAGGTNEQFF. The CDR3 coding sequence is TGTGCCAGCAGCTTAAGTCTAGCGGGAGGGACCAATGAGCAGTTCTTC. This chain connects TRBV11-1 to TRBJ2-1, with TRBD2 matching over 12 bases. Unmatched junction bases numbered 5, after V lost 2 bases and J lost 6 bases. This CDR3 has 16 amino acids. CDR1 is SGHAT and CDR2 is FQDESV in the germline V gene (reference sequence).

The chain links TRBV7-3 to TRBJ2-5; D is perhaps TRBD1 (6 bases). Germline-derived CDR1 and CDR2 are SGHTA and FQGTGA. This CDR3 region has 15 residues. The V and J ends lost 0 bases and 5 bases respectively, with 13 bases between them. The CDR3 spells CASSLTQGDTETQYF. In DNA form, the CDR3 reads TGTGCCAGCAGCTTAACACAGGGCGATACGGAGACCCAGTACTTC.

This sequence joins TRBV19 and TRBJ2-3; 14 nucleotides agree with TRBD2. CDR3 length: 16 residues. The V gene end was trimmed by 5 bases and the J gene end by 3 bases; junction bases not matched to a gene: 4. Germline V lookup: CDR1 LNHDA, CDR2 SQIVND (reference sequence). The CDR3 here is CASSPGLAGGTDTQYF. CDR3 bases: TGTGCCAGTAGTCCTGGACTAGCGGGAGGTACAGATACGCAGTATTTT. The full variable domain, in which reference TRBV19 and TRBJ2-3 provide the parts outside the CDR3, is DGGITQSPKYLFRKEGQNVTLSCEQNLNHDAMYWYRQDPGQGLRLIYYSQIVNDFQKGDIAEGYSVSREKKESFPLTVTSAQKNPTAFYLCASSPGLAGGTDTQYFGPGTRLTVL.

The J gene is TRBJ2-7, the V gene TRBV19; perhaps TRBD1 as D (5 bases). CDR1 is LNHDA and CDR2 is SQIVND in the germline V gene (reference sequence). Trimming removed 5 bases from V and 3 bases from J, with 8 bases in between. The CDR3 has 12 residues. CDR3 sequence: CASSETVYEQYF. The CDR3 DNA is TGTGCCAGTAGTGAGACAGTCTACGAGCAGTACTTC.

Of note for this clone: The junction and the germline gene differ at one end; a read error may be behind it. Here the CDR3 reads CAISEGGLAGQGTQYF. The CDR3 DNA reads TGTGCCATCAGTGAGGGCGGACTAGCGGGCCAAGGGACCCAGTACTTC. The chain uses TRBV10-3 and TRBJ2-5; TRBD2 matches 11 bases. Germline assignment: CDR1 ENHRY and CDR2 SYGVKD. The CDR3 runs 16 residues.